This T cell receptor beta chain was sequenced in a study of T cell repertoires in cytomegalovirus infection. At the level of the study: Public TCR beta signature analysis indicated the presence of both CMV infection and matching HLA type.

Study findings and constraints: CMV-specific TCR beta clonotypes restricted by HLA-C dominated the ex vivo response. Pooled public TCR beta family frequency picked out CMV carriers with the relevant HLA.

Trimming left V 2 bases short and J 4 bases short, with 11 bases between. CDR1 and CDR2 from the germline V gene are LGHNA and YSLEER. The CDR3 has 14 residues. TCRdb independently ran MiXCR on the reads; one entry per CDR3 protein. This table holds approximately 130,000 distinct CDR3 sequences, 20% to 30% found once. About this clonotype itself: No antigen is known for it.

The sample taken for sequencing was PBMCs, sequenced either directly or after in vitro stimulation (not recorded which). V and J are TRBV4-3 and TRBJ1-2, with unresolved D. This receptor was obtained from a human donor in good health (CMV status not recorded). Some clones in this sample may be carry-over from other donors' samples. The CDR3 DNA reads as TGCGCCAGCAGCCAAATCCGGGGAGGCTATGGCTACACCTTC. This translates into CASSQIRGGYGYTF.